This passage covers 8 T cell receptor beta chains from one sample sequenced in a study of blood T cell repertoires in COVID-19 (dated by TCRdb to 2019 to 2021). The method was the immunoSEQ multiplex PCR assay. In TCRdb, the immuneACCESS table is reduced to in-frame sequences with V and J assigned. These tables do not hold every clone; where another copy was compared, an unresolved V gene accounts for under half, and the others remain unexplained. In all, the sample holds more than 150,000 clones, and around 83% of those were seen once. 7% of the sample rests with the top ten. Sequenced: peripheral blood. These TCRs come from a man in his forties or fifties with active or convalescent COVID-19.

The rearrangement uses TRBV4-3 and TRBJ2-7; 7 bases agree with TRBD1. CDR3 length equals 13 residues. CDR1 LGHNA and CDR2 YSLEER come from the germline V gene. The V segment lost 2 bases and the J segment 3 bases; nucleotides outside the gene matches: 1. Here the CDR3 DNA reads TGCGCCAGCAGCCAACGGGACAGCTACGAGCAGTACTTC. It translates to CASSQRDSYEQYF.

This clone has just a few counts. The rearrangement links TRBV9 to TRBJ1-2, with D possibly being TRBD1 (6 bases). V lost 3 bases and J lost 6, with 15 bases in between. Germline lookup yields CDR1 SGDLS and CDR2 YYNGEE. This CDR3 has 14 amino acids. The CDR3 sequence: CASSDRKGGDGYTF. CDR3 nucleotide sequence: TGTGCCAGCAGCGACCGGAAGGGGGGGGATGGCTACACCTTC.

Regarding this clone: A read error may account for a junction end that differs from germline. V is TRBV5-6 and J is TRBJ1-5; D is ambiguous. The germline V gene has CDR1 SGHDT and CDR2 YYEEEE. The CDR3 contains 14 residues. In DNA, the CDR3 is TGTGCCAGCAGCTTGAAGGGTAGCGATCAGCCCCAGCATTTT. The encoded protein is CASSLKGSDQPQHF.

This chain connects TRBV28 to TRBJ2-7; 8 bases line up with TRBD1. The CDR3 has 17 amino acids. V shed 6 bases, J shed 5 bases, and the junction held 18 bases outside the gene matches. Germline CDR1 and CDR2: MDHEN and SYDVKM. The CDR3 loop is CASSAYRAGTGGNEQYF. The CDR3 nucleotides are TGTGCCAGCAGCGCCTACCGAGCCGGGACAGGAGGCAACGAGCAGTACTTC.

For the CDR3, the DNA is TGTGCCAGCAGCTTGGGAGAATGGCGGGGCTACACCTTC. Translating gives CASSLGEWRGYTF. V gene TRBV5-8 combines with J gene TRBJ1-2; D gene ambiguous. There are 13 residues in the CDR3. Germline V CDR1 and CDR2: SGHTS, YDEGEE. Trimming shortened V by 0 bases and J by 8 bases, and 11 bases separated the two germline ends.

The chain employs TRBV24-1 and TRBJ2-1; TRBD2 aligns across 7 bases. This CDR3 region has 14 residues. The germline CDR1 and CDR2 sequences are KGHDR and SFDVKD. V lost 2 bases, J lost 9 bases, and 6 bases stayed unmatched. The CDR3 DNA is TGTGCCACCAGTGATTCGCTAGCGGTTGGTGAGCAGTTCTTC. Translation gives CATSDSLAVGEQFF.

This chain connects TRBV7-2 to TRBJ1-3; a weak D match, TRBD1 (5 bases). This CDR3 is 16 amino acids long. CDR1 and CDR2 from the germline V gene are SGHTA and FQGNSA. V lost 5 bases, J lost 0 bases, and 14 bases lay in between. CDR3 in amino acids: CASSGRGGGSGNTIYF. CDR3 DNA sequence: TGTGCCAGCAGCGGCCGGGGGGGAGGCTCTGGAAACACCATATATTTT.

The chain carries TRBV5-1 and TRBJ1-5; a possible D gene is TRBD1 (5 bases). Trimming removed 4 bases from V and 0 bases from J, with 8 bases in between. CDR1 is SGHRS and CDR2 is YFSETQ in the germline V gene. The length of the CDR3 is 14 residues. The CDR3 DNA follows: TGCGCCAGCAGCCCAGACAGTAGCAATCAGCCCCAGCATTTT. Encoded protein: CASSPDSSNQPQHF. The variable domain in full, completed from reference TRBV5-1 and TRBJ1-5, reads KAGVTQTPRYLIKTRGQQVTLSCSPISGHRSVSWYQQTPGQGLQFLFEYFSETQRNKGNFPGRFSGRQFSNSRSEMNVSTLELGDSALYLCASSPDSSNQPQHFGDGTRLSIL.